This TCR beta chain was profiled in a study of response to subunit inactivated influenza vaccine (dated by TCRdb to 2016 to 2018). Regarding the complete study: The study used deep quantitative T cell receptor repertoire profiling to track responses to a trivalent subunit inactivated influenza vaccine.

Overall results and qualifications from the work: The authors proposed that each seasonal influenza vaccination may bring in only a limited number of new T cells.

The method behind the library was RT-PCR. Sequencing was performed on an Illumina HiSeq 2500. Starting from the raw public reads, TCRdb applied fastp trimming at Q25, assembled clones with MiXCR and retained in-frame beta chains. CDR3 protein duplicates are merged, each entry listing the most common genes and DNA. For this sample the table gives about 530,000 distinct CDR3 sequences, of which 13% were detected only once. The ten top clones hold about an eighth of the sample. Between the V and J ends, shortened by 5 bases and 0 bases respectively, the junction contains 15 bases. The CDR3 starts with the cysteine, ends with the phenylalanine, and has 16 residues. Left in the record is the CDR3 DNA by itself, 48 bases read in frame from the first base. Sequences SGHTA (CDR1) and FQGNSA (CDR2) are obtained from the germline V gene. As for this clonotype: What this receptor recognizes is not known. No much larger clone exists at a distance of one base, and base qualities are not known.

This specimen's time point label, interpreted: more than 40 days after influenza vaccine administration. The source of this sequence is a man between 45 and 60 years old who received an inactivated influenza vaccine. Donor details come from another sample of the same person, matched by shared clones. Here the sequenced sample was PBMCs from blood, taken about 6 weeks after vaccination. Recombination connected TRBV7-2 to TRBJ2-3, with the D call tentatively TRBD1 or TRBD2, each fitting 5 bases. The CDR3 reads CASSPLWGSSTDTQYF. The bases are TGTGCCAGCAGCCCCCTTTGGGGGAGTAGCACAGATACGCAGTATTTT.